These T cell receptor beta chains were read from a single sample in a study of vaccination and CD4 T cells after COVID-19. MiXCR was run by TCRdb on the PCR reads, yielding one entry per CDR3 protein. The repertoire holds some 18,000 distinct CDR3 sequences, with approximately 50% as singletons. These receptors' targets are unknown. Specimen: CD4+ T cells from blood, cultured in vitro, collected before SARS-CoV-2 vaccination. The receptors stem from a human donor who had recovered from COVID-19. CDR3s include the opening cysteine and the closing phenylalanine or tryptophan. Each record gives: D gene, V gene, J gene, clone size, CDR3 DNA, CDR3 protein. The D gene is left open where the match is weak. For some rows the clone size is stated as once, few or many, or as a class when expanded; others skip it.

TRBD1	TRBV20-1	TRBJ1-2	few	TGCAGTCCCTATACCCCGCAGGGGGATTACTATGGCTACACCTTC	CSPYTPQGDYYGYTF
TRBD1	TRBV18	TRBJ2-5	NA	TGTGCCAGCTCACAAGACAGGGGAACCCAGTACTTC	CASSQDRGTQYF
TRBD2	TRBV19	TRBJ2-1	NA	TGTGCCAGTACGCGCGGGCTAGCGGTCCGAAATGAGCAGTTCTTC	CASTRGLAVRNEQFF
NA	TRBV11-2	TRBJ1-6	NA	TGTGCCAGCAGGCCCTCAGAGTTCTCACCCCTCCACTTT	CASRPSEFSPLHF
NA	TRBV2	TRBJ2-3	NA	TGTGCCAGCCAAGATGCATTCACAGATACGCAGTATTTT	CASQDAFTDTQYF
TRBD2	TRBV19	TRBJ2-7	NA	TGTGCCAGTAGTATTCTGGCGGGAGGGGAGTACGAGCAGTACTTC	CASSILAGGEYEQYF
TRBD2	TRBV7-9	TRBJ2-7	once	TGTGCCAGCAGCCTAAGTAGCGGGAGTGCCTACGAGCAGTACTTC	CASSLSSGSAYEQYF
NA	TRBV19	TRBJ2-7	NA	TGTGCCAGTAGTATTTACTATGTACGGGGGATCGAGCAGTACTTC	CASSIYYVRGIEQYF
NA	TRBV27	TRBJ1-5	NA	TGTGCCAGCAGTCCCCGGGACGGATATAGCAATCAGCCCCAGCATTTT	CASSPRDGYSNQPQHF
TRBD1	TRBV19	TRBJ1-1	NA	TGTGTCAGTAGCCCAATCTGGACAGGGCCTGAAGCTTTCTTT	CVSSPIWTGPEAFF
NA	TRBV10-3	TRBJ2-7	NA	TGTGCCATCAGTGAGATGCGGTACGAGCAGTACTTC	CAISEMRYEQYF
NA	TRBV7-8	TRBJ2-1	NA	TGTGCCAGCAGTCACGGCAGGCGAGAGTACAATGAGCAGTTCTTC	CASSHGRREYNEQFF
TRBD2	TRBV19	TRBJ2-1	NA	TGTGCCAGTAGGCCAGCGGGAGGTTGGAATGAGCAGTTCTTC	CASRPAGGWNEQFF
NA	TRBV19	TRBJ1-1	NA	TGTGCCAGTAGTATAGCCGTCGGACGGCGCATGAACACTGAAGCTTTCTTT	CASSIAVGRRMNTEAFF
NA	TRBV28	TRBJ1-2	NA	TGTGCCAGCAGCCTCCGGACAGACCACTATGGCTACACCTTC	CASSLRTDHYGYTF
TRBD1	TRBV20-1	TRBJ2-2	NA	TGCAGTGCTAGACCTCATGGGGGACAGGGGATAGCCGGGGAGCTGTTTTTT	CSARPHGGQGIAGELFF